This is a list of T cell receptor beta chains from one sample in a study of Graves' ophthalmopathy and Graves' hyperthyroidism. Each CDR3 protein gets one entry after TCRdb re-called the multiplex PCR reads with MiXCR. The table shows roughly 700,000 distinct CDR3 sequences, with roughly two fifths occurring only once. Sequenced input: peripheral blood. These receptors were taken from an adult man with Graves' ophthalmopathy. Each CDR3 is given with its conserved first and last residue. The size field is filled for only some rows; it gives once, few, many or a size class.

size: many
J: TRBJ1-2
V: TRBV7-9
CDR3: CASSLYASHNYGYTF

size: NA
J: TRBJ2-2
V: TRBV25-1
CDR3: CASSYSGQGAVTGELFF

size: many
J: TRBJ1-5
V: TRBV10-2
CDR3: CASSRSGQGGDQPQHF

size: NA
J: TRBJ1-2
V: TRBV25-1
CDR3: CASSDSAGGGYGYTF

size: NA
J: TRBJ2-6
V: TRBV7-2
CDR3: CASSLQAQGANVLTF

size: NA
J: TRBJ1-2
V: TRBV20-1
CDR3: CSASLTGNYGYTF

size: NA
J: TRBJ1-2
V: TRBV24-1
CDR3: CATGPDTAQARANYDYTF

size: NA
J: TRBJ1-4
V: TRBV6-1
CDR3: CASSYHRGVGEKLFF

size: NA
J: TRBJ1-2
V: TRBV11-1
CDR3: CASSPTKATVVYGYTF

size: NA
J: TRBJ1-4
V: TRBV9
CDR3: CASSVGAVNEKLFF

size: NA
J: TRBJ1-1
V: TRBV10-1
CDR3: CASSSPLGNVAFF

size: many
J: TRBJ1-5
V: TRBV15
CDR3: CATSRDRGQAQPQHF

size: NA
J: TRBJ2-5
V: TRBV29-1
CDR3: CSVSAAGGGGTQYF

size: many
J: TRBJ2-2
V: TRBV29-1
CDR3: CSVEQGNTGELFF

size: many
J: TRBJ1-2
V: TRBV29-1
CDR3: CSVTGITGYTF

size: few
J: TRBJ2-5
V: TRBV5-1
CDR3: CASSPGAGVQETQYF

size: many
J: TRBJ1-3
V: TRBV29-1
CDR3: CSVEDVRGTGNTIYF

size: NA
J: TRBJ1-6
V: TRBV29-1
CDR3: CSVSTGAYNSPLHF

size: NA
J: TRBJ2-5
V: TRBV20-1
CDR3: CSARAGGFQETQYF

size: many
J: TRBJ2-7
V: TRBV29-1
CDR3: CSVLDRDAYEQYF

size: NA
J: TRBJ2-7
V: TRBV29-1
CDR3: CSVDGTGDEQYF

size: NA
J: TRBJ1-3
V: TRBV10-3
CDR3: CASRPTISGNTTYF

size: NA
J: TRBJ1-5
V: TRBV19
CDR3: CASSIARGRNQPQHF

size: once
J: TRBJ1-3
V: TRBV10-3
CDR3: CAISPDRANTIYF

size: NA
J: TRBJ2-5
V: TRBV6-5
CDR3: CASEGKRGLGPNQETQYF

size: NA
J: TRBJ1-1
V: TRBV6-5
CDR3: CASSYSGAEAFF

size: many
J: TRBJ2-7
V: TRBV29-1
CDR3: CSVELSASGSGDEQYF

size: many
J: TRBJ2-7
V: TRBV15
CDR3: CATSSDSGALGEQYF

size: few
J: TRBJ2-7
V: TRBV9
CDR3: CASSVSSGVGYEQYF

size: NA
J: TRBJ2-2
V: TRBV10-3
CDR3: CAISELAGSTGELFF

size: NA
J: TRBJ2-7
V: TRBV10-3
CDR3: CAISAPVINRGRRYEQYF

size: NA
J: TRBJ1-5
V: TRBV19
CDR3: CASRPAGGGQPQHF

size: few
J: TRBJ2-7
V: TRBV7-3
CDR3: CASSPNRGREQYF

size: many
J: TRBJ2-5
V: TRBV7-3
CDR3: CASSARTEETQYF

size: NA
J: TRBJ1-2
V: TRBV15
CDR3: CATSRERQGPGNTF

size: NA
J: TRBJ2-2
V: TRBV7-9
CDR3: CASSVRPNTGELFF

size: few
J: TRBJ1-1
V: TRBV7-9
CDR3: CASSVERRQNTEAFF

size: many
J: TRBJ1-5
V: TRBV15
CDR3: CATSQGRVQPQHF

size: few
J: TRBJ1-2
V: TRBV4-2
CDR3: CASSDTAFGYGYTF

size: NA
J: TRBJ2-5
V: TRBV20-1
CDR3: CSARVYRGQETQYF

size: many
J: TRBJ2-6
V: TRBV9
CDR3: CASSVGSGQGANVLTF

size: NA
J: TRBJ1-5
V: TRBV19
CDR3: CASRGVGRRQPQHF

size: many
J: TRBJ1-6
V: TRBV2
CDR3: CASITGAGSPLHF

size: many
J: TRBJ2-5
V: TRBV10-3
CDR3: CAISGERQETQYF

size: many
J: TRBJ2-7
V: TRBV7-2
CDR3: CASSFGLLSYEQYF

size: many
J: TRBJ2-7
V: TRBV7-9
CDR3: CASSLEEGVRYEQYF

size: once
J: TRBJ2-5
V: TRBV29-1
CDR3: CSVPSGRSAQYF

size: few
J: TRBJ2-3
V: TRBV10-3
CDR3: CAISEGQGTDTQYF

size: NA
J: TRBJ2-7
V: TRBV5-6
CDR3: CANSLDWTGNYEQYF

size: few
J: TRBJ1-4
V: TRBV20-1
CDR3: CSAGRGNEKLFF

size: many
J: TRBJ1-4
V: TRBV10-1
CDR3: CASTAGPNEKLFF

size: few
J: TRBJ2-2
V: TRBV25-1
CDR3: CASSQVGRDRYTGELFF

size: few
J: TRBJ2-7
V: TRBV6-1
CDR3: CASSRTGTGIYEQYF

size: NA
J: TRBJ2-6
V: TRBV15
CDR3: CATSRDEAARGAF

size: NA
J: TRBJ1-1
V: TRBV5-1
CDR3: CASSLRRQGGTEAFF